These T cell receptor beta chains were read from a single sample in a study of blood T cell repertoires in COVID-19. Only in-frame clones appear in the TCRdb table, and some are missing; sequencing was by immunoSEQ multiplex PCR. The sample records some 240,000 clones, 75% to 90% being singletons. Specimen: peripheral blood. Receptor source: a woman aged 40-49 years who had recovered from COVID-19. The CDR3 runs from the conserved cysteine through the conserved F or W. D genes are given only for firm matches. Clone size is stated in some rows and not others, as once, few, many or a class when expanded.

d_call	v_call	clone_size	j_call	cdr3_aa	cdr3_nt
TRBD2	TRBV3-1/TRBV3-2	-	TRBJ2-2	CASSQGLAGATNTGELFF	TGTGCCAGCAGCCAGGGACTAGCGGGGGCGACGAACACCGGGGAGCTGTTTTTT
-	TRBV7-9	-	TRBJ2-5	CASSFTGGETQYF	TGTGCCAGCAGCTTCACAGGAGGGGAGACCCAGTACTTC
TRBD2	TRBV4-1	-	TRBJ2-1	CASSQGGPGTRDNEQFF	TGCGCCAGCAGCCAAGGGGGTCCCGGGACTAGAGACAATGAGCAGTTCTTC
-	TRBV23-1	-	TRBJ1-1	CAKTGTEAFF	TGCGCCAAGACGGGGACTGAAGCTTTCTTT
-	TRBV10-3	once	TRBJ2-5	CAISQGEETQYF	TGTGCCATCAGTCAGGGTGAGGAGACCCAGTACTTC
-	TRBV2	once	TRBJ2-4	CASGQGTAKNIQYF	TGTGCCAGCGGGCAGGGAACGGCCAAAAACATTCAGTACTTC
-	TRBV4-1	-	TRBJ2-2	CASSQARAVTGELFF	TGCGCCAGCAGCCAAGCCAGGGCGGTCACCGGGGAGCTGTTTTTT
TRBD1	TRBV7-6	-	TRBJ2-2	CASSLGAGTGATGELFF	TGTGCCAGCAGCTTAGGGGCCGGGACAGGAGCAACCGGGGAGCTGTTTTTT
-	TRBV2	-	TRBJ2-2	CASRADYSNTGELFF	TGTGCCAGCAGGGCCGACTACTCGAACACCGGGGAGCTGTTTTTT
TRBD1	TRBV28	-	TRBJ1-2	CASLRQGGIYGYTF	TGTGCCAGCCTACGACAGGGGGGCATCTATGGCTACACCTTC
-	TRBV2	-	TRBJ1-1	CASTSDAITEAFF	TGTGCCAGCACCAGCGACGCAATCACTGAAGCTTTCTTT
-	TRBV28	-	TRBJ1-1	CASSSRAAVGVTEAFF	TGTGCCAGCAGTTCCCGAGCAGCGGTTGGTGTCACTGAAGCTTTCTTT
-	TRBV28	-	TRBJ1-2	CASNDWYGYTF	TGTGCCAGCAACGACTGGTACGGCTACACCTTC
-	TRBV27	once	TRBJ1-6	CASSSSGRWNSPLHF	TGTGCCAGCAGTTCGTCAGGGCGATGGAATTCACCCCTCCACTTT
-	TRBV6-5	-	TRBJ1-1	CATSGANTEAFF	TGTGCCACCTCTGGGGCGAACACTGAAGCTTTCTTT
-	TRBV6-2/TRBV6-3	-	TRBJ2-7	CASSRRRQSEDEQYF	TGTGCCAGCAGTCGGCGCCGGCAGTCCGAGGACGAGCAGTACTTC
TRBD2	TRBV2	few	TRBJ2-7	CARSSGEFYEQYF	TGTGCCAGATCTAGCGGGGAGTTCTACGAGCAGTACTTC
TRBD2	TRBV5-1	-	TRBJ2-3	CASSPKRAGGGTTDTQYF	TGCGCCAGCAGTCCCAAGAGGGCTGGCGGGGGGACGACAGATACGCAGTATTTT
-	TRBV6-5	once	TRBJ2-3	CASRRDNTDTQYF	TGTGCCAGCAGGAGGGACAACACAGATACGCAGTATTTT
-	TRBV2	-	TRBJ2-7	CASGDRGGNEQYF	TGTGCCAGCGGAGACAGGGGAGGGAACGAGCAGTACTTC
-	TRBV18	-	TRBJ2-3	CASSLVFEAPADTQYF	TGTGCCAGCTCACTAGTGTTTGAGGCACCAGCAGATACGCAGTATTTT
-	TRBV12-5	once	TRBJ2-5	CASGSQRGETQYF	TGTGCTAGTGGTTCACAACGTGGAGAGACCCAGTACTTC
-	TRBV19	-	TRBJ1-3	CASRQVSGNTIYF	TGTGCCAGTAGACAGGTCTCTGGAAACACCATATATTTT
TRBD2	TRBV10-3	once	TRBJ2-3	CAIKGAGGVTDTQYF	TGTGCCATCAAGGGTGCGGGAGGAGTCACAGATACGCAGTATTTT
-	TRBV5-6	-	TRBJ1-5	CASSLRQSNQPQHF	TGTGCCAGCAGCTTGAGACAGAGCAATCAGCCCCAGCATTTT
-	TRBV4-3	-	TRBJ1-5	CASSQDHSPGSQPQHF	TGCGCCAGCAGCCAAGATCACTCCCCGGGAAGTCAGCCCCAGCATTTT
-	TRBV6-5	-	TRBJ2-3	CASSYRERDTQYF	TGTGCCAGCAGTTACCGGGAGCGAGATACGCAGTATTTT
-	TRBV18	-	TRBJ1-1	CASSPKEAPGLGRVNTEAFF	TGTGCCAGCTCACCTAAGGAGGCCCCCGGTCTAGGGAGAGTGAACACTGAAGCTTTCTTT
TRBD2	TRBV6-6	-	TRBJ2-2	CASKGLAGGETGELFF	TGTGCCAGCAAAGGACTAGCGGGAGGTGAAACCGGGGAGCTGTTTTTT
-	TRBV4-2	-	TRBJ1-1	CASSQAGPEAFF	TGTGCCAGCAGCCAAGCAGGGCCAGAAGCTTTCTTT
TRBD1	TRBV18	-	TRBJ1-5	CASSPQTGDNQPQHF	TGTGCCAGCTCACCACAGACAGGGGATAATCAGCCCCAGCATTTT
-	TRBV27	-	TRBJ1-4	CASSTRGPYEKLFF	TGTGCCAGCAGCACCAGGGGTCCGTATGAAAAACTGTTTTTT
TRBD2	TRBV6-5	-	TRBJ2-1	CASSYASGRAFEQFF	TGTGCCAGCAGTTACGCTAGCGGGAGGGCCTTTGAGCAGTTCTTC
TRBD1	TRBV7-2	-	TRBJ1-6	CASSPRQGGDSPLHF	TGTGCCAGCAGCCCCCGACAGGGGGGAGATTCACCCCTCCACTTT
-	TRBV5-1	-	TRBJ1-2	CASSLAEGGGGYTF	TGCGCCAGCAGCTTGGCCGAGGGCGGTGGAGGCTACACCTTC
TRBD2	TRBV2	-	TRBJ2-5	CASSPTSGRSETQYF	TGTGCCAGCAGTCCCACTAGCGGGAGGAGCGAGACCCAGTACTTC
-	TRBV9	few	TRBJ2-1	CASSVGGQYYNEQFF	TGTGCCAGCAGCGTAGGTGGACAGTACTACAATGAGCAGTTCTTC
TRBD1	TRBV29-1	-	TRBJ1-1	CSVANLQGFGMNTEAFF	TGCAGCGTTGCGAACCTACAGGGGTTCGGGATGAACACTGAAGCTTTCTTT
-	TRBV2	-	TRBJ2-5	CASSIGARQETQYF	TGTGCCAGCAGCATCGGAGCTCGCCAAGAGACCCAGTACTTC
-	TRBV6-5	-	TRBJ2-3	CASQNLQGPTDTQYF	TGTGCCAGCCAGAACCTTCAGGGTCCCACAGATACGCAGTATTTT
TRBD2	TRBV5-1	-	TRBJ2-5	CASSLAASGGQSTQETQYF	TGCGCCAGCAGCTTGGCCGCTAGCGGGGGGCAGTCGACCCAAGAGACCCAGTACTTC
-	TRBV3-1/TRBV3-2	once	TRBJ1-2	CASSQFQLANYGYTF	TGTGCCAGCAGCCAATTCCAGCTAGCTAACTATGGCTACACCTTC
TRBD2	TRBV5-4	-	TRBJ2-5	CASSLQLAGSETQYF	TGTGCCAGCAGCTTGCAGCTAGCGGGTAGTGAGACCCAGTACTTC
-	TRBV10-3	-	TRBJ2-1	CAISRQEDNEQFF	TGTGCCATCAGCAGACAGGAGGACAATGAGCAGTTCTTC
TRBD1	TRBV24-1	-	TRBJ1-4	CATSQGGTGLNEKLFF	TGTGCCACCAGCCAAGGGGGGACAGGGTTAAATGAAAAACTGTTTTTT
-	TRBV5-4	-	TRBJ2-3	CASSLSMVGGGLHTQYF	TGTGCCAGCAGCTTGAGTATGGTGGGGGGGGGCCTGCATACGCAGTATTTT
-	TRBV7-2	-	TRBJ1-5	CASSLLQGSSNQPQHF	TGTGCCAGCAGCTTACTCCAGGGAAGTAGCAATCAGCCCCAGCATTTT
TRBD2	TRBV10-3	-	TRBJ2-2	CAISERRGLAGPANTGELFF	TGTGCCATCAGTGAGCGTCGGGGACTAGCGGGACCCGCGAACACCGGGGAGCTGTTTTTT
TRBD2	TRBV5-4	-	TRBJ2-4	CASSRRTSGKVDIQYF	TGTGCCAGCAGCCGCAGGACTAGCGGGAAAGTTGACATTCAGTACTTC
-	TRBV30	-	TRBJ1-5	CAWSTGQFNQPQHF	TGTGCCTGGAGTACTGGACAGTTTAATCAGCCCCAGCATTTT
-	TRBV6-5	-	TRBJ1-5	CASSSRQNQPQHF	TGTGCCAGCAGTTCCCGACAGAATCAGCCCCAGCATTTT